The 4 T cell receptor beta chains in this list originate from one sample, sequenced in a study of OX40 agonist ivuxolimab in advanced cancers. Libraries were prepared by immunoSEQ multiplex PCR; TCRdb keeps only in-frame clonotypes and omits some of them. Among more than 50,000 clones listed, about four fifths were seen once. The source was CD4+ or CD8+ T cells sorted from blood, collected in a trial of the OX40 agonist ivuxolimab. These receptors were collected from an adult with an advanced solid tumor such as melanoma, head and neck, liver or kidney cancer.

The CDR3 reads CATSRDKLASPSYNEQFF. The CDR3 nucleotides read TGTGCCACCAGCAGAGATAAACTGGCCTCCCCCTCCTACAATGAGCAGTTCTTC. The chain employs TRBV15 and TRBJ2-1, with D unclear. From germline, CDR1 is LNHNV and CDR2 YYDKDF (reference sequence). The CDR3 has 18 residues. V lost 0 bases and J lost 0, with 15 bases in between.

CDR3 protein: CASSDLDATRGFF. DNA for the CDR3: TGTGCCAGCAGTGATTTGGACGCGACGAGGGGTTTCTTT. The gene calls are TRBV2 and TRBJ1-1; a possible D gene is TRBD1 (5 bases). This CDR3 is built from 13 residues. Between the trimmed V and J ends, which lost 3 bases and 13 bases, there was a span of 18 bases. Germline V gene lookup returns CDR1 SNHLY and CDR2 FYNNEI.

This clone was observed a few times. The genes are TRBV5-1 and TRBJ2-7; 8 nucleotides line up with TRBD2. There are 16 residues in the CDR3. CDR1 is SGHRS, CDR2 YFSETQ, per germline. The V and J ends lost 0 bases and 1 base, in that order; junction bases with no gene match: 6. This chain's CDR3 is CASSLGLAGLSYEQYF. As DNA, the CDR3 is TGCGCCAGCAGCTTGGGGCTAGCGGGTCTATCCTACGAGCAGTACTTC.

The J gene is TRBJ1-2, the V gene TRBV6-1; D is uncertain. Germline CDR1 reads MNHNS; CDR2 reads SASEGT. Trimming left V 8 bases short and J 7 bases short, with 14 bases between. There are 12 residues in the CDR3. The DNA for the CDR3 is TGTGCCAGCTCTCGGGCTTCGGGTGGCTACACCTTC. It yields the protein CASSRASGGYTF.